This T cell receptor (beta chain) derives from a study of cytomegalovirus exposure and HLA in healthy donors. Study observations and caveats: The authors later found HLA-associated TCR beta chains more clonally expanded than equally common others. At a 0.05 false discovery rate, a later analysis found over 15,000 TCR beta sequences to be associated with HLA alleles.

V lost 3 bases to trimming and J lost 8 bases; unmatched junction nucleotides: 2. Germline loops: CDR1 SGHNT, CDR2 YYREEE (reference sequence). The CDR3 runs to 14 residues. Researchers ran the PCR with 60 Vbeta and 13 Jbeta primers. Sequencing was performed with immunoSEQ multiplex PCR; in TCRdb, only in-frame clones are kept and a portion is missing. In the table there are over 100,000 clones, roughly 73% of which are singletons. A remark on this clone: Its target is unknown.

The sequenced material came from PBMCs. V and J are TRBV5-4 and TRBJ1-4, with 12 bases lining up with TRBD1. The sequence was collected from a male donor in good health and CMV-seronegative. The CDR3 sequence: CASSWDRGQEKLFF. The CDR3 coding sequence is TGTGCCAGCAGCTGGGACAGGGGGCAGGAAAAACTGTTTTTT.